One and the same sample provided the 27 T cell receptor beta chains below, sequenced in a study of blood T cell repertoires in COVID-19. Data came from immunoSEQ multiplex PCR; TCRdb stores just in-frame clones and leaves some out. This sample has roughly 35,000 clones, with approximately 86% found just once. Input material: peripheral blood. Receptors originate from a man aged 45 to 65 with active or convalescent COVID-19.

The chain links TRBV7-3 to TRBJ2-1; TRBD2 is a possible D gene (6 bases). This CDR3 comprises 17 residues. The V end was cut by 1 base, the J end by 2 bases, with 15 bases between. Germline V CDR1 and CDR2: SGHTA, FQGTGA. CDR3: CASSLNLLARAYNEQFF. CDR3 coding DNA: TGTGCCAGCAGCTTAAACCTTCTAGCGCGCGCCTACAATGAGCAGTTCTTC.

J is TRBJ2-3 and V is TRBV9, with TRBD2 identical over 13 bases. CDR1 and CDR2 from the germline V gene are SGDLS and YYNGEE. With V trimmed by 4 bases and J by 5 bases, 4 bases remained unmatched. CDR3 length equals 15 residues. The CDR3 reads CASSTLAGGGDTQYF. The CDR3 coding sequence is TGTGCCAGCAGCACACTAGCGGGAGGGGGAGATACGCAGTATTTT.

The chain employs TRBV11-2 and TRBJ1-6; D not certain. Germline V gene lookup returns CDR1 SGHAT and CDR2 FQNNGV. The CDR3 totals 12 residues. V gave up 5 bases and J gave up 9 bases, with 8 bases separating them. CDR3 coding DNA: TGTGCCAGCAGCCACTATTTTTCACCCCTCCACTTT. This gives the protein CASSHYFSPLHF.

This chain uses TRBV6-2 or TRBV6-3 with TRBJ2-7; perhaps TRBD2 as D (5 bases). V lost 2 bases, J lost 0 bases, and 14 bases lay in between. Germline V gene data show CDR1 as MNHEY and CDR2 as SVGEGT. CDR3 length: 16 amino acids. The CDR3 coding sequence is TGTGCCAGCAGTTACGGGCGCGGGTTGAGCTCCTACGAGCAGTACTTC. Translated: CASSYGRGLSSYEQYF.

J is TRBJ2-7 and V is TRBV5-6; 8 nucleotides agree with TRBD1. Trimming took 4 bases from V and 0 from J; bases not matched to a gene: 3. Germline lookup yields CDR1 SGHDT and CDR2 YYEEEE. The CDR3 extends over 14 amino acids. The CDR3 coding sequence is TGTGCCAGCAGCGGGACAGGTAGCTCCTACGAGCAGTACTTC. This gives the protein CASSGTGSSYEQYF. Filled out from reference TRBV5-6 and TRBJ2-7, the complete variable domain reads DAGVTQSPTHLIKTRGQQVTLRCSPKSGHDTVSWYQQALGQGPQFIFQYYEEEERQRGNFPDRFSGHQFPNYSSELNVNALLLGDSALYLCASSGTGSSYEQYFGPGTRLTVT.

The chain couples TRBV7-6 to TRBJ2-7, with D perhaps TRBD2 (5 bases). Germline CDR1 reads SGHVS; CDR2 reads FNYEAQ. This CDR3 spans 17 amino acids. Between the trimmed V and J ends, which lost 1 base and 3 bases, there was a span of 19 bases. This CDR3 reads CASSLELPDYRHYEQYF. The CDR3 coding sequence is TGTGCCAGCAGCTTAGAACTTCCTGACTACCGACACTACGAGCAGTACTTC.

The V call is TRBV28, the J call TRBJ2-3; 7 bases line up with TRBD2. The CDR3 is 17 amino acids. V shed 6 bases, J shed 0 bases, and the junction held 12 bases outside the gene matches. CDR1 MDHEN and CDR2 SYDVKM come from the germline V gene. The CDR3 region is CASSLSLSGASTDTQYF. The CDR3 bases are TGTGCCAGCAGCCTCTCCTTAAGCGGGGCAAGCACAGATACGCAGTATTTT.

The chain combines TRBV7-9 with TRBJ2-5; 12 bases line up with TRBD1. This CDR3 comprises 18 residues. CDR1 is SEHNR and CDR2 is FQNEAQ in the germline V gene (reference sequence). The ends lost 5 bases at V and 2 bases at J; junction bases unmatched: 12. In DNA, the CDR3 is TGTGCCAGCAGCAAGGGACAGGGGGCTGGTATTTTTCAAGAGACCCAGTACTTC. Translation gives CASSKGQGAGIFQETQYF.

This CDR3 reads CASSLGGLADRGELFF. For the CDR3, the DNA is TGCGCCAGCAGCTTGGGGGGACTAGCGGACCGCGGGGAGCTGTTTTTT. The chain combines TRBV5-1 with TRBJ2-2; the match to TRBD2 covers 11 bases. The junction had 5 bases not matched to a gene; V was cut back by 0 bases and J by 7 bases. This CDR3 contains 16 residues. In germline, CDR1 is SGHRS, CDR2 YFSETQ. Based on the CDR3 plus reference TRBV5-1 and TRBJ2-2, the full variable domain is KAGVTQTPRYLIKTRGQQVTLSCSPISGHRSVSWYQQTPGQGLQFLFEYFSETQRNKGNFPGRFSGRQFSNSRSEMNVSTLELGDSALYLCASSLGGLADRGELFFGEGSRLTVL.

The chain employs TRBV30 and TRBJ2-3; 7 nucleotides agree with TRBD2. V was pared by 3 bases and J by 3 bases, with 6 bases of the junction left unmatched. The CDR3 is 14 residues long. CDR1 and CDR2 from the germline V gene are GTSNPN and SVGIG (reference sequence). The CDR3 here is CAWSAQAGTDTQYF. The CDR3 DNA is TGTGCCTGGAGCGCCCAAGCGGGGACAGATACGCAGTATTTT.

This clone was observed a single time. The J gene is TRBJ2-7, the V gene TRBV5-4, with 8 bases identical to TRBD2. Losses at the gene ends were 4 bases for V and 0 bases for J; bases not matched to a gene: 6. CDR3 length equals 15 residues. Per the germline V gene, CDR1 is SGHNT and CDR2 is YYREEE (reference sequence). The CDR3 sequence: CASSRAGASSYEQYF. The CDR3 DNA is TGTGCCAGCAGCCGAGCGGGGGCTAGCTCCTACGAGCAGTACTTC.

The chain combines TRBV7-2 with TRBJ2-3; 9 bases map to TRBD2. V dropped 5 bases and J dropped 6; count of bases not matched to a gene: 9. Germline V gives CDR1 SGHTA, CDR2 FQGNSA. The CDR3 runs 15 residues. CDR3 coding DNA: TGTGCCAGCAGCCCTCGGACTAGCGAGGTTGATACGCAGTATTTT. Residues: CASSPRTSEVDTQYF.

CDR3: CASSQGGDTQYF. The CDR3 DNA reads as TGTGCCAGCAGCCAAGGAGGAGATACGCAGTATTTT. The chain combines TRBV3-1 (or the pseudogene TRBV3-2) with TRBJ2-3; no reliable D call. The ends were cut back, 1 base at V and 5 bases at J, with 4 bases in the middle. Germline CDR1 and CDR2: LGHDT and YNNKEL (reference sequence). The CDR3 has 12 residues.

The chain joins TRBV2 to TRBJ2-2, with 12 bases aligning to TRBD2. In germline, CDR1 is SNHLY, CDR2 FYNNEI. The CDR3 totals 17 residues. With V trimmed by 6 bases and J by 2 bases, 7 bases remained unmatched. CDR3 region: CASSRTSGIPNTGELFF. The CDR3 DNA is TGTGCCAGCAGCCGGACTAGCGGGATACCAAACACCGGGGAGCTGTTTTTT.

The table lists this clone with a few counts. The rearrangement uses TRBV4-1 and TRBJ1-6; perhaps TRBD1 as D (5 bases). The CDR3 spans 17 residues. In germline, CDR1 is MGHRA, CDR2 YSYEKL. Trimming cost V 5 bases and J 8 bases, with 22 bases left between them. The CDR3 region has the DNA TGCGCCAGCAGCTTTCGAACAGGCTTCGGAAGGGATTCACCCCTCCACTTT. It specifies CASSFRTGFGRDSPLHF.

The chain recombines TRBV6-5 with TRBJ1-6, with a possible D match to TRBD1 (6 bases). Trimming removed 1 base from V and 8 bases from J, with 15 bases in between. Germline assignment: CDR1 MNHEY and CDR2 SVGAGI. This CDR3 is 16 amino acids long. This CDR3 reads CASSYLQGRSYSPLHF. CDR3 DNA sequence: TGTGCCAGCAGTTACTTACAGGGAAGGTCGTATTCACCCCTCCACTTT.

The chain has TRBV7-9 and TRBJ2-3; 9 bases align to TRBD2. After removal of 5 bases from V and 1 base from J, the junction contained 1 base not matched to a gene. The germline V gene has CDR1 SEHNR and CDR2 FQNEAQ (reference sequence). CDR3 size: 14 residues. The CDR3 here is CASSPSGGTDTQYF. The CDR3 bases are TGTGCCAGCAGCCCTAGCGGGGGCACAGATACGCAGTATTTT.

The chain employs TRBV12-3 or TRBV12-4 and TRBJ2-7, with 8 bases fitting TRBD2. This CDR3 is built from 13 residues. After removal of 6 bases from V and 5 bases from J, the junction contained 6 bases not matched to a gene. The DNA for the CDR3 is TGTGCCAGCAGACACGGACTAGCCGACGAGCAGTACTTC. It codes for CASRHGLADEQYF.

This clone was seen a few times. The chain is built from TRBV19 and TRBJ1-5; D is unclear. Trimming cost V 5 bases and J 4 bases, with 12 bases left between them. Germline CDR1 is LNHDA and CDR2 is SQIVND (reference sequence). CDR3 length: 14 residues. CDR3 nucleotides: TGTGCCAGTAGTTTTACGAGAATGAATCAGCCCCAGCATTTT. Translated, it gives CASSFTRMNQPQHF.

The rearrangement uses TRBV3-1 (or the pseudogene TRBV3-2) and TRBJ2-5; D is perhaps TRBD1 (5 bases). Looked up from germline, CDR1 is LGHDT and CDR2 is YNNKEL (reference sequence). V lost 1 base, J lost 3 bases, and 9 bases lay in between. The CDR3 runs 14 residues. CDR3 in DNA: TGTGCCAGCAGCCAAGTGGGGCCGAAAGAGACCCAGTACTTC. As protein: CASSQVGPKETQYF.

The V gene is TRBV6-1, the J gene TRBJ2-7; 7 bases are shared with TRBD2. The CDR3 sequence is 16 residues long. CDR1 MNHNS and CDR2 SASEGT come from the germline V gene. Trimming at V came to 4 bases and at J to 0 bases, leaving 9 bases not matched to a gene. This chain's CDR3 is CASSGERERSSYEQYF. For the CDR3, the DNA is TGTGCCAGCAGTGGGGAGCGGGAAAGGAGCTCCTACGAGCAGTACTTC.

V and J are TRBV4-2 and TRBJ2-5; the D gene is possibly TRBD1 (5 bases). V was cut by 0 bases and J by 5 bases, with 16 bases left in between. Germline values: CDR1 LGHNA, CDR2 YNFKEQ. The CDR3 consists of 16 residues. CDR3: CASSQERQGGAETQYF. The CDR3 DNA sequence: TGTGCCAGCAGCCAAGAAAGGCAGGGCGGTGCGGAGACCCAGTACTTC.

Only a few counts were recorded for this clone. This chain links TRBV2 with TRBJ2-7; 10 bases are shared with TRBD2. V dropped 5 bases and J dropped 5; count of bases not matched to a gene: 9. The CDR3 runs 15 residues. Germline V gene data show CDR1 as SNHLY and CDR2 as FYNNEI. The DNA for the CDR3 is TGTGCCAGCAGTTCAGCGGGGGGGATTGCCCACGAGCAGTACTTC. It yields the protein CASSSAGGIAHEQYF.

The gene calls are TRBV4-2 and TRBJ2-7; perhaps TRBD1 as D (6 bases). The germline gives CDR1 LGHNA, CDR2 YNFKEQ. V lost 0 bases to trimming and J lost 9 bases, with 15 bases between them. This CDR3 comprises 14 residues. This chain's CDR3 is CASSQDFRGTAQYF. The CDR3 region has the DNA TGTGCCAGCAGCCAAGATTTCAGGGGCACTGCGCAGTACTTC.

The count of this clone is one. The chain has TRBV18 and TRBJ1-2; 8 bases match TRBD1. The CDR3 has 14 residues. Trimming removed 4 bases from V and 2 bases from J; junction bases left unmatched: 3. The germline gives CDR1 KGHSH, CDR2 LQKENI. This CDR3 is CASSQDRVNYGYTF. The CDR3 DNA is TGTGCCAGCTCACAGGACAGGGTGAACTATGGCTACACCTTC.

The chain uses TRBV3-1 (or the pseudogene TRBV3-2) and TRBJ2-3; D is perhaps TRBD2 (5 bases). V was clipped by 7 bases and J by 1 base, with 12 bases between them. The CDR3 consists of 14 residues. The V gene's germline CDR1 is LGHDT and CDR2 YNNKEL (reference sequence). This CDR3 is CASTFGVGTDTQYF. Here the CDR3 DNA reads TGTGCCAGCACCTTCGGGGTTGGCACAGATACGCAGTATTTT.

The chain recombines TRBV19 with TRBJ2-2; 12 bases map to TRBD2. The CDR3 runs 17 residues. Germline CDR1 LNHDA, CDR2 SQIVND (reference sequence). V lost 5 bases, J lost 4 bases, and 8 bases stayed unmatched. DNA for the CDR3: TGTGCCAGTAGTGACGGACTAGCGGGGAAATTCACCGGGGAGCTGTTTTTT. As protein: CASSDGLAGKFTGELFF. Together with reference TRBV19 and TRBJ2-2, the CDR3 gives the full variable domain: DGGITQSPKYLFRKEGQNVTLSCEQNLNHDAMYWYRQDPGQGLRLIYYSQIVNDFQKGDIAEGYSVSREKKESFPLTVTSAQKNPTAFYLCASSDGLAGKFTGELFFGEGSRLTVL.